The clone carrying this T cell receptor beta chain occurred a few times. At one of its ends the junction is not consistent with the germline gene, which may arise from a read error. TCR beta from blood CD8+ and CD4+ T cells was sequenced. Each multiple sclerosis control was a treatment-naive patient with relapsing-remitting disease that was either stable or active. The data derive from a study of CD8 T cells in Susac syndrome. This CDR3 is built from 14 residues. Germline lookup yields CDR1 SGHAT and CDR2 FQNNGV. A quantity of about 0.45 to 1 ug RNA underwent reverse transcription using random hexamers. The method of amplification for TCR beta CDR3 was immunoSEQ multiplex PCR, covering 54 Vbeta and 13 Jbeta. Via MiXCR, TCRdb re-called the immunoSEQ multiplex PCR reads, giving one row per CDR3 protein. The repertoire holds some 200,000 distinct CDR3 sequences, with more than 90% as singletons.

The chain employs TRBV11-2 and TRBJ2-2, with D unresolved. Material: CD4+ T cells from PBMCs. This TCR was sampled from a human donor with multiple sclerosis. The CDR3 is CASSLARNTGELFF. The CDR3 DNA follows: TGTGCCAGCAGTTTAGCCAGGAACACCGGGGAGCTGTTTTTT. Variable domain in full (rest from reference TRBV11-2 and TRBJ2-2): EAGVAQSPRYKIIEKRQSVAFWCNPISGHATLYWYQQILGQGPKLLIQFQNNGVVDDSQLPKDRFSAERLKGVDSTLKIQPAKLEDSAVYLCASSLARNTGELFFGEGSRLTVL.